This T cell receptor (beta chain) was identified in a study of T cells in Graves' hyperthyroidism and ophthalmopathy. Diagnoses were made from clinical symptoms, serum measures (thyroxine and TRAb), thyroid ultrasound and orbital computed tomography. The authors obtained PBMCs from roughly 10 ml of fresh peripheral blood. General study findings and limits: Ophthalmopathy could be told apart from stable hyperthyroidism with a 13 V-J model.

This CDR3 is 15 amino acids long. With 0 bases clipped from V and 9 bases from J, the junction kept 4 bases outside the gene matches. Germline-derived CDR1 and CDR2 are MNHNS and SASEGT. The source material, RNA transcripts, was used to amplify TCR beta CDR3 regions. The HTBI primer set served for first-round RT-PCR of the TCR CDR3. TCRdb recomputed calls from the multiplex PCR reads with MiXCR, one row per CDR3 protein. The sample yields about 360,000 distinct CDR3 sequences, under 20% seen once. This clonotype was seen many times. Antigen: not known. The source material was blood. The chain recombines TRBV6-1 with TRBJ2-2; 10 nucleotides match TRBD1. The TCR was taken from a young woman with Graves' hyperthyroidism. CDR3 amino acids: CASSEAETGGRELFF. For the CDR3, the DNA is TGTGCCAGCAGTGAAGCGGAGACAGGGGGCCGGGAGCTGTTTTTT.